This entry features one T cell receptor beta chain sequence. Its antigen is not known. The junction had 10 bases not matched to a gene; V was cut back by 4 bases and J by 9 bases. This CDR3 is 15 amino acids long. CDR1 SGHRS and CDR2 YFSETQ come from the germline V gene. The PCR contained 60 Vbeta and 13 Jbeta primers. The protocol was immunoSEQ multiplex PCR, while the TCRdb copy is restricted to in-frame clones and leaves out a portion. The repertoire has fewer than 150,000 clones, roughly 76% of them found once; the top ten carry about 15%. The data were obtained in a study of cytomegalovirus exposure and HLA in healthy donors. Study findings and constraints: The HLA-A and HLA-B alleles of most subjects were reportedly predicted accurately from TCR beta sequences. Some 16,000 TCR beta sequences were associated with HLA alleles at 0.05 false discovery rate in a later analysis. For presence/absence analyses, sequencing depth was assumed to be roughly uniform across donors. In an earlier analysis, in about 530 donors, most V segments appeared productive either ~87% or ~30% of the time.

This TCR derives from a human donor in good health. Sequencing was done on a sample of PBMCs. The gene calls are TRBV5-1 and TRBJ2-1, with 10 bases that match TRBD1. CDR3 nucleotide sequence: TGCGCCAGCAGCCCTCTCGGACAGGGGGTATGTGAGCAGTTCTTC. Protein: CASSPLGQGVCEQFF.